Shown below are 21 T cell receptor beta chains from a single sample sequenced in a study of CD8+ T cells in alopecia areata. RNA extraction and reverse transcription yielded cDNA as sequencing template. Libraries were prepared by immunoSEQ multiplex PCR; TCRdb keeps only in-frame clonotypes and omits some of them. This sample yields fewer than 90,000 clones, of which roughly 51% are seen a single time; around 5% belongs to the top ten. The source material was NKG2D-high CD8+ T cells sorted from blood. The receptors were gathered from a human donor with alopecia areata.

V usage is TRBV6-5 and J usage is TRBJ2-7; weak D call: TRBD1 (6 bases). Per the germline V gene, CDR1 is MNHEY and CDR2 is SVGAGI. The CDR3 totals 16 residues. Trimming took 4 bases from V and 3 from J, leaving 19 bases between them. This CDR3 reads CASSSKTGTPFYEQYF. The CDR3 DNA reads TGTGCCAGCAGTTCCAAAACCGGGACACCCTTCTACGAGCAGTACTTC.

V usage is TRBV27 and J usage is TRBJ2-6; D not resolved. This CDR3 is 14 amino acids long. The germline V gene has CDR1 MNHEY and CDR2 SMNVEV (reference sequence). Trimming took off 5 bases at V and 0 bases at J, with 5 bases between the two ends. The CDR3 nucleotides read TGTGCCAGCAGTGACGTCTCTGGGGCCAACGTCCTGACTTTC. Protein product: CASSDVSGANVLTF. The full variable domain, completed using reference TRBV27 and TRBJ2-6, is EAQVTQNPRYLITVTGKKLTVTCSQNMNHEYMSWYRQDPGLGLRQIYYSMNVEVTDKGDVPEGYKVSRKEKRNFPLILESPSPNQTSLYFCASSDVSGANVLTFGAGSRLTVL.

The genes are TRBV5-6 and TRBJ1-2, with D perhaps TRBD1 (5 bases). Trimming cost V 8 bases and J 0 bases, with 11 bases left between them. The CDR3 covers 13 residues. Germline CDR1 and CDR2: SGHDT and YYEEEE. CDR3 loop: CASTTDANYGYTF. The CDR3 DNA is TGTGCCAGTACGACAGACGCTAACTATGGCTACACCTTC.

This clone was detected only a few times. J is TRBJ2-7 and V is TRBV28, with D uncertain. V was trimmed by 5 bases and J by 0 bases, leaving 5 bases between them. This CDR3 spans 12 amino acids. From germline, CDR1 is MDHEN and CDR2 SYDVKM. The CDR3 reads CASSDLSYEQYF. CDR3 sequence (DNA): TGTGCCAGCAGTGACCTCTCCTACGAGCAGTACTTC.

The CDR3 spells CASSSSSDPSTDTQYF. DNA of the CDR3: TGTGCCAGCAGTTCCTCTAGCGATCCTAGCACAGATACGCAGTATTTT. The rearrangement uses TRBV28 and TRBJ2-3, with a weak D call TRBD2 (6 bases). The germline gives CDR1 MDHEN, CDR2 SYDVKM. The CDR3 is 16 amino acids. Trimming left V 4 bases short and J 0 bases short, with 14 bases between.

The V and J genes are TRBV27 and TRBJ2-2; D gene unclear. The germline V gene has CDR1 MNHEY and CDR2 SMNVEV (reference sequence). V was pared by 5 bases and J by 7 bases, with 14 bases between. The CDR3 has 14 amino acids. This CDR3 is CASSPIFQYGELFF. The DNA of the CDR3 is TGTGCCAGCAGTCCAATATTTCAGTACGGGGAGCTGTTTTTT.

V gene TRBV5-1 combines with J gene TRBJ2-3, with D unclear. The CDR3 has 11 residues. The germline CDR1 and CDR2 sequences are SGHRS and YFSETQ. V was pared by 7 bases and J by 7 bases, with 10 bases between. DNA of the CDR3: TGCGCCAGCCGGAAAGGGAATACGCAGTATTTT. It translates to CASRKGNTQYF.

This clone appeared a few times. This chain joins TRBV29-1 and TRBJ2-3, with D maybe TRBD2 (6 bases). This CDR3 region has 11 residues. Trimming left V 5 bases short and J 4 bases short, with 7 bases between. Germline-derived CDR1 and CDR2 are SQVTM and ANQGSEA. CDR3: CSVWEADTQYF. The CDR3 coding sequence is TGCAGCGTTTGGGAGGCAGATACGCAGTATTTT.

The chain joins TRBV29-1 to TRBJ1-2; 9 nucleotides line up with TRBD1. CDR3 length: 12 amino acids. Trimming removed 6 bases from V and 6 bases from J; junction bases left unmatched: 5. CDR1 SQVTM and CDR2 ANQGSEA come from the germline V gene. The CDR3, as DNA: TGCAGCGTGGGGACAGGGACGGATGGCTACACCTTC. Its protein product is CSVGTGTDGYTF.

V usage is TRBV27 and J usage is TRBJ1-5; 9 bases are shared with TRBD1. Germline CDR1 and CDR2: MNHEY and SMNVEV (reference sequence). This CDR3 has 16 amino acids. V lost 4 bases, J lost 4 bases, and 8 bases stayed unmatched. The CDR3 nucleotides read TGTGCCAGCAGTTCCTTGGGACAGGGCAGGAATCAGCCCCAGCATTTT. Its protein is CASSSLGQGRNQPQHF.

This clone appeared once. The rearrangement joins TRBV5-1 to TRBJ2-7, with 14 positions matching TRBD2. V lost 4 bases and J lost 4; bases outside the gene matches: 7. The CDR3 is 16 amino acids. Germline V lookup: CDR1 SGHRS, CDR2 YFSETQ. CDR3 bases: TGCGCCAGCAGCCCCCGGGGGACTAGCGGGAGTTACGAGCAGTACTTC. Residues: CASSPRGTSGSYEQYF.

The chain couples TRBV11-2 to TRBJ2-1, with TRBD2 matching over 8 bases. V was clipped by 4 bases and J by 8 bases; unmatched bases: 10. CDR1 is SGHAT, CDR2 FQNNGV, per germline. There are 15 residues in the CDR3. The CDR3 sequence: CASSSAPVTSDEQFF. The CDR3 bases are TGTGCCAGCAGCTCCGCGCCCGTGACTAGCGATGAGCAGTTCTTC.

This clone was found a few times. This rearrangement joins TRBV29-1 to TRBJ2-3, with D possibly TRBD2 on 7 matching bases. The CDR3 consists of 14 residues. From germline, CDR1 is SQVTM and CDR2 ANQGSEA. Trimming cost V 6 bases and J 5 bases, with 18 bases left between them. The CDR3 DNA reads as TGCAGCGTACTTGGGGGGGCGGTAGAAGATACGCAGTATTTT. It codes for CSVLGGAVEDTQYF.

V usage is TRBV30 and J usage is TRBJ2-2, with D tentatively TRBD1 (6 bases). Trimming stripped 4 bases from V and 3 bases from J, with 12 bases between. The germline gives CDR1 GTSNPN, CDR2 SVGIG (reference sequence). This CDR3 is built from 14 residues. CDR3 loop: CAWTGEKDTGELFF. CDR3 bases: TGTGCCTGGACAGGGGAAAAGGACACCGGGGAGCTGTTTTTT.

This clone has just a few counts. The chain links TRBV28 to TRBJ2-2, with D uncertain. CDR1 MDHEN and CDR2 SYDVKM come from the germline V gene. This CDR3 has 16 amino acids. Deletions cut 6 bases from V and 1 base from J, with 15 bases between. The CDR3 nucleotides are TGTGCCAGCAGACAGTTTGAAGGGCAGAACACCGGGGAGCTGTTTTTT. The encoded protein is CASRQFEGQNTGELFF.

This clone was seen just once. One junction end does not reproduce the germline sequence, and a read error may be involved. This sequence joins TRBV2 and TRBJ2-1; 9 nucleotides align to TRBD1. The length of the CDR3 is 9 residues. Germline CDR1 and CDR2: SNHLY and FYNNEI. In DNA form, the CDR3 reads TGTGCCACGGGGACAGGGAAGCTCTTC. This encodes CATGTGKLF. Looking up the rest from reference TRBV2 and TRBJ2-1 gives the full variable domain: EPEVTQTPSHQVTQMGQEVILRCVPISNHLYFYWYRQILGQKVEFLVSFYNNEISEKSEIFDDQFSVERPDGSNFTLKIRSTKLEDSAMYFCATGTGKLFGPGTRLTVL.

The chain uses TRBV28 and TRBJ2-7; D uncertain. Trimming cost V 10 bases and J 6 bases, with 16 bases left between them. The CDR3 is 12 residues long. In germline, CDR1 is MDHEN, CDR2 SYDVKM. The CDR3 loop reads CAISSAFLEQYF. The DNA for the CDR3 is TGTGCCATCTCCTCCGCTTTCCTCGAGCAGTACTTC.

The V call is TRBV6-5, the J call TRBJ2-7; 10 positions match TRBD2. The CDR3 is 13 residues long. V was pared by 6 bases and J by 2 bases, with 1 base of the junction left unmatched. Germline V CDR1 and CDR2: MNHEY, SVGAGI. CDR3: CASRGTSAYEQYF. The CDR3 nucleotides read TGTGCCAGCAGGGGGACTAGCGCCTACGAGCAGTACTTC.

This clone came up once. V and J are TRBV7-2 and TRBJ2-3, with D maybe TRBD2 (6 bases). This CDR3 has 17 amino acids. Trimming stripped 5 bases from V and 5 bases from J, with 23 bases between. CDR1 SGHTA and CDR2 FQGNSA come from the germline V gene. The CDR3: CASSPEVLAGLGDTQYF. The CDR3 region has the DNA TGTGCCAGCAGCCCAGAAGTACTAGCTGGATTGGGAGATACGCAGTATTTT.

The rearrangement joins TRBV7-8 to TRBJ2-1; D possibly corresponds to TRBD2 (7 bases). The CDR3 length is 14 residues. The germline V and J ends were trimmed by 5 bases and 7 bases, with 15 bases remaining between them. CDR1 is SGHVS and CDR2 is FQNEAQ in the germline V gene. The CDR3 is CASSPSGGANEQFF. CDR3 DNA: TGTGCCAGCAGCCCAAGTGGGGGGGCGAATGAGCAGTTCTTC.

The chain employs TRBV5-1 and TRBJ2-7; D remains unclear. The germline V and J ends were trimmed by 4 bases and 2 bases, with 13 bases remaining between them. Per germline, CDR1 SGHRS and CDR2 YFSETQ. The CDR3 extends over 14 amino acids. The CDR3 spells CASSAWGIAYEQYF. CDR3 DNA sequence: TGCGCCAGCAGCGCCTGGGGAATTGCCTACGAGCAGTACTTC.